This T cell receptor beta chain was recorded in a study of blood T cells in healthy people across ages. Trimming took off 6 bases at V and 1 base at J, with 18 bases between the two ends. Germline V lookup: CDR1 SQVTM, CDR2 ANQGSEA. The CDR3 consists of 15 residues. Of note for this clonotype: The antigen is undetermined.

The study's findings and limits: Naive and antigen-experienced cells were not separated, limiting conclusive comparison. With age, beta diversity per million T cells declined roughly linearly, significantly by 35 to 40.

It was with a sample-barcoded 5' primer and a J-beta primer mix that a second PCR of roughly 7 to 12 cycles was run. MiXCR, applied by TCRdb to the 5' RACE reads, yields one record per CDR3 protein. Of roughly 1.5 million distinct CDR3 sequences listed, 40% to 45% are singletons. Drawn from each donor were ten milliliters of peripheral blood. Sequencing was carried out using blood. The chain recombines TRBV29-1 with TRBJ1-1; possibly TRBD1 for D (6 bases). The TCR sequence derives from a woman aged 18-30 years in good health. The chain's CDR3 is CSVLRGGTGNTEAFF. CDR3 DNA: TGCAGCGTACTAAGGGGGGGTACTGGGAACACTGAAGCTTTCTTT.